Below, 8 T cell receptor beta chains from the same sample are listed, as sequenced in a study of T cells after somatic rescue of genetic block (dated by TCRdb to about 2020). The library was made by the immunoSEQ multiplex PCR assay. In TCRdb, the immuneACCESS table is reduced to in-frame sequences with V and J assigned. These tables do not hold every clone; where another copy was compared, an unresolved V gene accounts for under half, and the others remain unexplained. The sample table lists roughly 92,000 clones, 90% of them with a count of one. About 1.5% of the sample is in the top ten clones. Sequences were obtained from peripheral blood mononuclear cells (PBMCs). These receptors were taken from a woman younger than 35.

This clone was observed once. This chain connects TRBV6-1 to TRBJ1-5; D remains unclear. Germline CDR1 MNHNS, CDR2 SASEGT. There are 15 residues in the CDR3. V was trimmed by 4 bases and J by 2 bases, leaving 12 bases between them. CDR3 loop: CASSGIGYGNQPQHF. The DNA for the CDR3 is TGTGCCAGCAGTGGAATTGGGTATGGCAATCAGCCCCAGCATTTT.

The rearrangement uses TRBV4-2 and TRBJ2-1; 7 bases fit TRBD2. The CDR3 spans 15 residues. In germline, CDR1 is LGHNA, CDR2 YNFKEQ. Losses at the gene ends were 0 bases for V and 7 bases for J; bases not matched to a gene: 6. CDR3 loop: CASSQDREGWNEQFF. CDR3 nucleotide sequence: TGTGCCAGCAGCCAAGATAGGGAGGGGTGGAATGAGCAGTTCTTC.

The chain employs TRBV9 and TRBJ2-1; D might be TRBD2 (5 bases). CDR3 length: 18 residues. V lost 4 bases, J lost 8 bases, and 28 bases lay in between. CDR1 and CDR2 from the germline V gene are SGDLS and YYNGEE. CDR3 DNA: TGTGCCAGCAGCCCCGGATCCGGGCCTCCGGTCCGGGGAGATGAGCAGTTCTTC. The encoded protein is CASSPGSGPPVRGDEQFF.

The CDR3 DNA follows: TGTGCCAGCAGCTCGGGACAATTTTTTTTTCCGAACACTGAAGCTTTCTTT. Its translation: CASSSGQFFFPNTEAFF. The rearrangement links TRBV7-2 to TRBJ1-1; a possible D gene is TRBD1 (6 bases). The CDR3 covers 17 residues. Germline V gene sequence: CDR1 SGHTA, CDR2 FQGNSA. Trimming left V 4 bases short and J 1 base short, with 19 bases between.

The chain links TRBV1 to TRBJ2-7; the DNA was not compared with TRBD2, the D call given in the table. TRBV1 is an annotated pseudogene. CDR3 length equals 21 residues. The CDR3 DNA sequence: TGCACCACCCCCGAAAGGATTAAGGAGCCCCATCGCGGGGGTCCGTTCTGCGAGCAGTACTTC. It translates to CTTPERIKEPHRGGPFCEQYF.

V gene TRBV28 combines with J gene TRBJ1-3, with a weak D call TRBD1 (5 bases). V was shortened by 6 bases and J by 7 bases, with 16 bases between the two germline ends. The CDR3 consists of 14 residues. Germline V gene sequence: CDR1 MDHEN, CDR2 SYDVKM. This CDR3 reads CASRTGFGWNTIYF. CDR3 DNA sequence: TGTGCCAGCAGAACAGGCTTCGGCTGGAACACCATATATTTT. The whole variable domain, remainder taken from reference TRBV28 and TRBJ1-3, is DVKVTQSSRYLVKRTGEKVFLECVQDMDHENMFWYRQDPGLGLRLIYFSYDVKMKEKGDIPEGYSVSREKKERFSLILESASTNQTSMYLCASRTGFGWNTIYFGEGSWLTVV.

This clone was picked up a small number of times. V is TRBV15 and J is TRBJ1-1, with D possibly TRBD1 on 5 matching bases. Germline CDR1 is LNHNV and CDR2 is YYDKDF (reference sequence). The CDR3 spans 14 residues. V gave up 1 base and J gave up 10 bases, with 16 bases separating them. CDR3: CATSRAGGDWGAFF. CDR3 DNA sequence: TGTGCCACCAGCAGAGCGGGGGGGGACTGGGGAGCTTTCTTT.

This CDR3 is CASSSWTGGHTEAFF. DNA of the CDR3: TGTGCCAGCAGTTCCTGGACAGGGGGCCACACTGAAGCTTTCTTT. The chain uses TRBV6-5 and TRBJ1-1, with 11 bases that match TRBD1. This CDR3 comprises 15 residues. V lost 4 bases to trimming and J lost 3 bases; unmatched junction nucleotides: 4. Germline CDR1 and CDR2: MNHEY and SVGAGI.